What follows describes a single T cell receptor (beta chain). Its antigen remains unknown. The sample belongs to a study of cytomegalovirus exposure and HLA in healthy donors. Turning to the study itself: Around 180 million T cells yielded over 90 million unique TCR beta sequences in earlier analysis. Study conclusions and caveats: Later on, an analysis showed TCR association rates differing by HLA locus, with DRB1 the most and HLA-C the fewest.

PCR primers comprised 60 Vbeta and 13 Jbeta primers. The data were produced by immunoSEQ multiplex PCR, yet TCRdb's version contains in-frame clones alone and is incomplete. The data hold 85,000 to 100,000 clones, with around three quarters observed a single time. Germline V gives CDR1 MGHRA, CDR2 YSYEKL. The CDR3 sequence is 17 residues long. V was clipped by 1 base and J by 5 bases, with 20 bases between them. What was sequenced was PBMCs. V gene TRBV4-1 combines with J gene TRBJ1-2, with D perhaps TRBD1 (6 bases). The receptor was derived from a male donor in good health and CMV-seropositive. CDR3 region: CASSQVEIPRQEYGYTF. CDR3 coding DNA: TGCGCCAGCAGCCAAGTTGAGATTCCCCGACAGGAATATGGCTACACCTTC.